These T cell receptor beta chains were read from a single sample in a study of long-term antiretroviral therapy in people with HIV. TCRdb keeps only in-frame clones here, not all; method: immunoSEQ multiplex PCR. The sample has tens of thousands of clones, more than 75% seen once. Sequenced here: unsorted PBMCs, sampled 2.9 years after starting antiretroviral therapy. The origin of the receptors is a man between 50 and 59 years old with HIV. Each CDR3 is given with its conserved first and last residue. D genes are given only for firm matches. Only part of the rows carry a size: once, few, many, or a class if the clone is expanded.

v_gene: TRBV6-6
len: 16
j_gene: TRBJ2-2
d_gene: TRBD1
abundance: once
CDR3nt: TGTGCCAGCAGTTTCTCCGGGACAGGGAACACCGGGGAGCTGTTTTTT
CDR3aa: CASSFSGTGNTGELFF

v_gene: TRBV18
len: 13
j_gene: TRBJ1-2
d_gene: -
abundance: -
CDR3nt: TGTGCCAGCTCTCTACAGGATAACTATGGCTACACCTTC
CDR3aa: CASSLQDNYGYTF

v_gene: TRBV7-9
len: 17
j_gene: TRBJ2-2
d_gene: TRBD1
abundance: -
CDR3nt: TGTGCCAGCAGACCACAAACGGGACAGCTTAGCCCCGGGGAGCTGTTTTTT
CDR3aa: CASRPQTGQLSPGELFF

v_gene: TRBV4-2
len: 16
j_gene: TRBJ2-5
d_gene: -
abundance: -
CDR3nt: TGTGCCAGCAGCCAAGTAGGTAGGGGGAGGCAAGAGACCCAGTACTTC
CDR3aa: CASSQVGRGRQETQYF

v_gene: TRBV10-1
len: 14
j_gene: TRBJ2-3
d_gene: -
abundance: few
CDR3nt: TGCGCCAGCTCTCTCGGACTCTCCACAGATACGCAGTATTTT
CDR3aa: CASSLGLSTDTQYF

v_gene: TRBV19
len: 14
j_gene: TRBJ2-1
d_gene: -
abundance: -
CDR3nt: TGTGCCAGTAGTTTGCAGGGAGTTAACAATGAGCAGTTCTTC
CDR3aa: CASSLQGVNNEQFF

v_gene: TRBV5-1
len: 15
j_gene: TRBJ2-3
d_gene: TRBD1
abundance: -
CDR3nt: TGCGCCAGCAGCTTGGGACAGGGGAAGTCAGATACGCAGTATTTT
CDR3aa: CASSLGQGKSDTQYF

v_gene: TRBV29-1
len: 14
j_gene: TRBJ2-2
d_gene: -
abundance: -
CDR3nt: TGCAGCGTTTCCTTTACCGTGAACACCGGGGAGCTGTTTTTT
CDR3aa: CSVSFTVNTGELFF

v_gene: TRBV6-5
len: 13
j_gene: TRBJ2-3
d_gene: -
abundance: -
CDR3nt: TGTGCCAGCAGTTACTCGGGGACAGATACGCAGTATTTT
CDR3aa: CASSYSGTDTQYF

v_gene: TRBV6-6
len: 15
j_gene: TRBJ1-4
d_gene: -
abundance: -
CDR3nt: TGTGCCAGCAGTTACACGAGGAGGTGGGATGAAAAACTGTTTTTT
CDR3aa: CASSYTRRWDEKLFF

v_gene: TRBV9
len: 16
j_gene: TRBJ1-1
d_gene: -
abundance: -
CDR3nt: TGTGCCAGCAGCGTAGGCATACAGGTCTCCGGGACTGAAGCTTTCTTT
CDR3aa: CASSVGIQVSGTEAFF

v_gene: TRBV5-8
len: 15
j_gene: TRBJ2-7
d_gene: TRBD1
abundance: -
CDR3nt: TGTGCCAGCAGCCCCGGACAGGGGGCGGTCCACGAGCAGTACTTC
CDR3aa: CASSPGQGAVHEQYF

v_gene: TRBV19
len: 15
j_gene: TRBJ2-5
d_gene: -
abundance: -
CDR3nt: TGTGCCAGTAGTATCTTCCTAGAGAACCAAGAGACCCAGTACTTC
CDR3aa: CASSIFLENQETQYF

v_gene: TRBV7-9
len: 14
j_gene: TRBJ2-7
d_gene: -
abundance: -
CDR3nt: TGTGCCAGCAGCTGGGAAAGCTTTTCCTACGAGCAGTACTTC
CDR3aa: CASSWESFSYEQYF

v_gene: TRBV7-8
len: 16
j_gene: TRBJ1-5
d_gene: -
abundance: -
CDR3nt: TGTGCCAGCAGCTTAGAATCCGCGACCCGACATCAGCCCCAGCATTTT
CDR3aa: CASSLESATRHQPQHF

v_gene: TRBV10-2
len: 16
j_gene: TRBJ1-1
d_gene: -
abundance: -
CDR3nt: TGCGCCAGCAGTCAGACCCAGACAAATCTGAACACTGAAGCTTTCTTT
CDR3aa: CASSQTQTNLNTEAFF

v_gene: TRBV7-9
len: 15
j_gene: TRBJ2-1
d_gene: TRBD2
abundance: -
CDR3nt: TGTGCCAGCAGCTTCGGACTAGGAAGAAACAATGAGCAGTTCTTC
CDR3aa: CASSFGLGRNNEQFF

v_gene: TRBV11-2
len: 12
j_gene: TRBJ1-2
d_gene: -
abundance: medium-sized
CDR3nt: TGTGCCAGCAGCTTAGACGGGACCGGCTACACCTTC
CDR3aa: CASSLDGTGYTF

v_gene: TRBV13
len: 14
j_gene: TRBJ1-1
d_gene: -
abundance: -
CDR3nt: TGTGCCAGCAGCGGGGCGGGGGGCTCCCTTGAAGCTTTCTTT
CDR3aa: CASSGAGGSLEAFF

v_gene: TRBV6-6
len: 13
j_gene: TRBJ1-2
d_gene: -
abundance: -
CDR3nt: TGTGCCAGCAGTCGGGACCCGTGGGGAGGCTACACCTTC
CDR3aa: CASSRDPWGGYTF

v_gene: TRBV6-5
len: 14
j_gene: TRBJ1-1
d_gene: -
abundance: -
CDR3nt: TGTGCCAGCAGTTACTCCGCCCAAGGCACTGAAGCTTTCTTT
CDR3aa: CASSYSAQGTEAFF

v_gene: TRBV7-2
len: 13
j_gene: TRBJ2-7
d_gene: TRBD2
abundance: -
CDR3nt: TGTGCCAGCAGCCTCGGGGGGGGTTACGAGCAGTACTTC
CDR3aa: CASSLGGGYEQYF

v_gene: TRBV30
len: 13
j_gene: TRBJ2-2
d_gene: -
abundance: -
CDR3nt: TGTGCCTGGAGCCCGACGAACACCGGGGAGCTGTTTTTT
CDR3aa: CAWSPTNTGELFF

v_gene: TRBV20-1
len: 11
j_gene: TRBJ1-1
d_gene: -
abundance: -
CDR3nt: TGCAGTGCGCCTCCGAGGCAGCTAGCTTTCTTT
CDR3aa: CSAPPRQLAFF

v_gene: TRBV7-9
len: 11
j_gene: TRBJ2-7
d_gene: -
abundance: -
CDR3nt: TGTGCCAGCAGCTTAATAGACGAGCAGTACTTC
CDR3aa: CASSLIDEQYF

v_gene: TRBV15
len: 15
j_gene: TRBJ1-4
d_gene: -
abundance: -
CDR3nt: TGTGCCACCAGCAGAGATAGGGCCTTCAGTGAAAAACTGTTTTTT
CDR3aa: CATSRDRAFSEKLFF